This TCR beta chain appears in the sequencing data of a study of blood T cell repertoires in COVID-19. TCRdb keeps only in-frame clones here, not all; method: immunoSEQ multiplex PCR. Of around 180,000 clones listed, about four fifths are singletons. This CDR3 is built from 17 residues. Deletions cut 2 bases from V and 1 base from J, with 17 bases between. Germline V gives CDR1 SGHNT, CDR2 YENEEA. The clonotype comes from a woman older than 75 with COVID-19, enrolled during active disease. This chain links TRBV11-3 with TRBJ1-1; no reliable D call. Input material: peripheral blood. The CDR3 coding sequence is TGTGCCAGCAGCTTAAGGAGAGGCCTCAGAACGAACACTGAAGCTTTCTTT. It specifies CASSLRRGLRTNTEAFF.